The T cell receptor (beta chain) under discussion was sequenced for a study of shared clonotypes between healthy human individuals. After removal of 8 bases from V and 5 bases from J, the junction contained 7 bases not matched to a gene. Germline V lookup: CDR1 SNHLY, CDR2 FYNNEI. The CDR3 spans 13 residues. Data came from immunoSEQ multiplex PCR; TCRdb stores just in-frame clones and leaves some out. The data hold 980,000 or so clones, with about 80% observed a single time. Study-wide findings and caveats: An effect of sequencing depth on clonotype sharing among donors was expected.

In the case of this clone: Its target is unknown.

Sequenced material: memory CD4+ T cells sorted from blood. Specified subset: CD45RA-negative fraction. The chain uses TRBV2 and TRBJ1-1; 8 bases are shared with TRBD1. The TCR was taken from a man younger than 35 in good health. The CDR3 loop reads CASSQGARTEAFF. The CDR3 DNA is TGTGCCAGCTCCCAGGGGGCGAGGACTGAAGCTTTCTTT.